These 17 T cell receptor beta chains came from one sample sequenced in a study of blood T cell repertoires in COVID-19. The assay was immunoSEQ multiplex PCR, and TCRdb's table has in-frame clones only and misses some. The data show about 120,000 clones, roughly 79% seen once. Sequences were obtained from peripheral blood. The receptors shown here come from an elderly woman with active or convalescent COVID-19.

The chain links TRBV5-1 to TRBJ2-7, with 8 bases aligning to TRBD2. CDR1 and CDR2 from the germline V gene are SGHRS and YFSETQ. After removal of 4 bases from V and 4 bases from J, the junction contained 7 bases not matched to a gene. This CDR3 region has 14 residues. CDR3 in amino acids: CASSPTSGNYEQYF. The CDR3 region has the DNA TGCGCCAGCAGCCCTACTAGCGGTAATTACGAGCAGTACTTC.

The chain uses TRBV5-1 and TRBJ2-7; 7 bases are a match to TRBD2. V was clipped by 1 base and J by 3 bases; unmatched bases: 4. Germline CDR1 is SGHRS and CDR2 is YFSETQ. The CDR3 is 14 residues long. In DNA, the CDR3 is TGCGCCAGCAGCTTGAGCGGGGCCCTCTACGAGCAGTACTTC. Its protein product is CASSLSGALYEQYF.

The chain links TRBV18 to TRBJ2-7; 11 bases align to TRBD1. The J segment lost 7 bases and the V segment lost 6 bases, leaving 11 bases of the junction unmatched. The V gene's germline CDR1 is KGHSH and CDR2 LQKENI. This CDR3 is built from 15 residues. The CDR3 here is CASSQGQGAWQEQYF. CDR3 DNA sequence: TGTGCCAGCTCTCAAGGACAGGGGGCATGGCAGGAGCAGTACTTC.

J is TRBJ2-1 and V is TRBV18, with TRBD2 identical over 8 bases. This CDR3 has 19 amino acids. The ends lost 3 bases at V and 3 bases at J; junction bases unmatched: 16. CDR1 and CDR2 from the germline V gene are KGHSH and LQKENI. DNA of the CDR3: TGTGCCAGCTCACCCCCGCCCCGGGGTAGCGGGGCCCTCTACAATGAGCAGTTCTTC. Translation gives CASSPPPRGSGALYNEQFF.

The rearrangement uses TRBV19 and TRBJ1-2; TRBD1 matches at 8 bases. With V trimmed by 9 bases and J by 5 bases, 8 bases remained unmatched. The germline V gene has CDR1 LNHDA and CDR2 SQIVND (reference sequence). There are 13 residues in the CDR3. CDR3 in amino acids: CASRTQGAYGYTF. CDR3 coding DNA: TGTGCCAGCAGAACCCAGGGGGCGTATGGCTACACCTTC.

The chain uses TRBV5-1 and TRBJ1-1; tentative D call: TRBD1 (5 bases). Germline V gene lookup returns CDR1 SGHRS and CDR2 YFSETQ. The V end was cut by 1 base, the J end by 4 bases, with 11 bases between. The CDR3 has 14 amino acids. The DNA of the CDR3 is TGCGCCAGCAGCTTGATGGGGGGAGGCACTGAAGCTTTCTTT. As protein: CASSLMGGGTEAFF.

The rearrangement joins TRBV27 to TRBJ2-1; D ambiguous. The germline V gene encodes CDR1 MNHEY and CDR2 SMNVEV (reference sequence). The V end was cut by 2 bases, the J end by 7 bases, with 9 bases between. This CDR3 region has 13 residues. The CDR3 protein is CASSLGSVNEQFF. DNA for the CDR3: TGTGCCAGCAGTTTAGGAAGCGTTAATGAGCAGTTCTTC.

The rearrangement joins TRBV7-3 to TRBJ2-1; D remains ambiguous. The V and J ends lost 5 bases and 0 bases respectively, with 5 bases between them. Per germline, CDR1 SGHTA and CDR2 FQGTGA. The CDR3 contains 13 residues. The CDR3 DNA sequence: TGTGCCAGCAGCCCCAGCTCCTACAATGAGCAGTTCTTC. Residues: CASSPSSYNEQFF.

This clone was counted only a few times. The chain employs TRBV2 and TRBJ2-1; 7 bases fit TRBD1. The CDR3 loop spans 14 amino acids. V was clipped by 6 bases and J by 4 bases; unmatched bases: 6. Per the germline V gene, CDR1 is SNHLY and CDR2 is FYNNEI. CDR3 coding DNA: TGTGCCAGCAGGTGGACAGGATATTACAATGAGCAGTTCTTC. It codes for CASRWTGYYNEQFF.

CDR3 sequence (DNA): TGTGCCAGCAGCTTAATTGGAGGCAGGCTTTACTTC. This codes for CASSLIGGRLYF. This chain uses TRBV7-3 with TRBJ2-7; possibly TRBD2 for D (5 bases). Looked up from germline, CDR1 is SGHTA and CDR2 is FQGTGA. The CDR3 totals 12 residues. Trimming removed 1 base from V and 13 bases from J, with 14 bases in between.

The rearrangement links TRBV27 to TRBJ1-2; D may be TRBD1 (5 bases). Germline lookup yields CDR1 MNHEY and CDR2 SMNVEV (reference sequence). The V and J ends lost 3 bases and 6 bases respectively, with 17 bases between them. CDR3 length: 15 amino acids. CDR3 amino acids: CASSFGGSTYHGYTF. The CDR3 DNA reads as TGTGCCAGCAGTTTCGGGGGGAGCACATACCATGGCTACACCTTC.

The chain uses TRBV7-3 and TRBJ2-3; 9 bases agree with TRBD2. The germline V gene has CDR1 SGHTA and CDR2 FQGTGA. The CDR3 is 17 amino acids. With V trimmed by 2 bases and J by 2 bases, 8 bases remained unmatched. Written as DNA, the CDR3 is TGTGCCAGCAGCTTATTTGGGACTAGCCTATCCACAGATACGCAGTATTTT. This translates into CASSLFGTSLSTDTQYF.

The chain is built from TRBV18 and TRBJ1-5, with 7 nucleotides matching TRBD1. The CDR3 runs 14 residues. Germline V CDR1 and CDR2: KGHSH, LQKENI. The J segment lost 4 bases and the V segment lost 8 bases, leaving 8 bases of the junction unmatched. CDR3 bases: TGTGCCAGCAGTACAGGGGTTCGAAATCAGCCCCAGCATTTT. Protein sequence: CASSTGVRNQPQHF. Using reference TRBV18 and TRBJ1-5 for the parts outside the CDR3, the full variable domain is NAGVMQNPRHLVRRRGQEARLRCSPMKGHSHVYWYRQLPEEGLKFMVYLQKENIIDESGMPKERFSAEFPKEGPSILRIQQVVRGDSAAYFCASSTGVRNQPQHFGDGTRLSIL.

Here the CDR3 reads CASSLGQLAGVRNEQFF. DNA for the CDR3: TGCGCCAGCAGCTTGGGGCAACTAGCGGGAGTTCGCAATGAGCAGTTCTTC. The rearrangement joins TRBV5-1 to TRBJ2-1; 11 nucleotides line up with TRBD2. V was pared by 0 bases and J by 6 bases, with 8 bases of the junction left unmatched. CDR1 is SGHRS, CDR2 YFSETQ, per germline. This CDR3 is 17 amino acids long.

The CDR3 coding sequence is TGTGCCAGCAGCTTAACGGGCCGGGAATACAATGAGCAGTTCTTC. Translating it yields CASSLTGREYNEQFF. The chain has TRBV7-3 and TRBJ2-1; D perhaps matches TRBD2 (5 bases). The V and J ends lost 0 bases and 4 bases respectively, with 10 bases between them. Germline V CDR1 and CDR2: SGHTA, FQGTGA. The CDR3 is made up of 15 amino acids.

The chain joins TRBV14 to TRBJ1-1; no reliable D call. CDR3 length: 16 amino acids. The germline gives CDR1 SGHDN, CDR2 FVKESK. The V gene lost 0 bases and the J gene lost 2 bases, with 13 bases spanning the gap. The CDR3 DNA is TGTGCCAGCAGCCAAGACATGGGCCAGTTAAACACTGAAGCTTTCTTT. This encodes CASSQDMGQLNTEAFF.

J is TRBJ1-2 and V is TRBV2; maybe TRBD1 (6 bases). CDR1 is SNHLY, CDR2 FYNNEI, per germline. V was cut by 1 base and J by 3 bases, with 9 bases left in between. This CDR3 comprises 14 residues. The CDR3 sequence: CASSEEGGYYGYTF. In nucleotides, the CDR3 is TGTGCCAGCAGTGAAGAGGGGGGGTACTATGGCTACACCTTC.